This T cell receptor gamma chain was retrieved from a study of Vδ1+ human thymocytes. Study results and limitations: The authors advised highly purified populations and single-cell validation. Thymic TRG and TRD repertoires appeared highly polyclonal.

The sorted cells were CD3+ Vdelta1+ Vdelta2- thymocytes from alphabeta-depleted thymus. Between roughly 96% and 99.6% of sorted thymocytes were Vdelta1+. V shed 1 base, J shed 9 bases, and the junction held 6 bases outside the gene matches. The CDR3 totals 12 residues. Per germline, CDR1 EGSNGY and CDR2 YDSYNSKV. The template was reverse-transcribed extracted RNA. The CDR3 regions were amplified by multiplex PCR from V-gene primers to a constant-region primer. TCRdb reprocessed the multiplex PCR reads using CATT. Among 25,000 to 35,000 gamma-chain clones listed, around 18% were seen once. On this clone: Its antigen remains unidentified.

V gene TRGV2 combines with J gene TRGJ1 or TRGJ2. The TCR originated in a boy younger than two who had congenital heart surgery. Specimen: Vdelta1+ gamma-delta thymocytes from the thymus. Noted subset: FACS-sorted CD3+ TCRalphabeta- TCRVdelta1+ TCRVdelta2- thymocytes. This CDR3 reads CATWDGQSKKLF. For the CDR3, the DNA is TGTGCCACCTGGGACGGACAAAGTAAGAAACTCTTT.